This T cell receptor (delta chain) was sequenced during a study of gamma-delta T cells after stem cell transplantation (dated by TCRdb to 2016 to 2017). The CDR3 starts with the cysteine, ends with the phenylalanine, and has 18 residues. This entry keeps only the CDR3 DNA: 54 bases, framed from base 1. V lost 2 bases and J lost 1 base; the stretch between them is 22 bases long. From the germline V gene, CDR1 is GEAIGNYY and CDR2 is EKD. Library preparation employed RT-PCR. Reads for this sample came from an Illumina MiSeq. Clone calls in TCRdb were regenerated from the public reads with CATT, after which identical DNA sequences shared one row. The sample records approximately 14,000 delta-chain clones, about 34% of which are singletons. The ten largest clones take up around 4% of the sample. This clone was recorded a few times. The clone's antigen remains unknown. Per-nucleotide qualities are absent, and no much larger clonotype sits a single base away.

The sequence derives from a human donor. It is not recorded whose cells these are; they may come from a transplant donor. The V and J segments used are TRDV2 and TRDJ1, with the D call perhaps TRDD2 or TRDD3, each one matching 6 bases. The sequenced sample was gamma-delta T cells. In nucleotides, the sequence is TGTGCCTGTGACATATCCCTTCGGGGGGACTTCCTCACCGATAAACTCATCTTT. Its translation is CACDISLRGDFLTDKLIF.